These 31 T cell receptor beta chains share one sample of origin, sequenced in a study of blood T cells in healthy people across ages. Using a J-beta primer mix together with a sample-barcoded 5' primer, a second PCR was run for about 7 to 12 cycles. TCRdb reanalysed the 5' RACE reads using MiXCR and keeps one entry per CDR3 protein. The sample consists of approximately 1,000,000 distinct CDR3 sequences, under 55% of them appearing once. The source material was blood. These receptors originate from a woman aged 60-75 years in good health.

This chain joins TRBV10-3 and TRBJ2-7, with D possibly matching TRBD2 (6 bases). The CDR3 runs to 13 residues. CDR1 and CDR2 (germline): ENHRY, SYGVKD. V was pared by 11 bases and J by 0 bases, with 14 bases between. The DNA of the CDR3 is TGTGCCGCGTATAGCGGAGGCTCCTACGAGCAGTACTTC. Amino acids: CAAYSGGSYEQYF.

The chain couples TRBV7-9 to TRBJ2-1; 10 bases are a match to TRBD2. This CDR3 comprises 18 residues. Germline lookup yields CDR1 SEHNR and CDR2 FQNEAQ (reference sequence). The V and J ends lost 5 bases and 1 base, in that order; junction bases with no gene match: 11. Here the CDR3 DNA reads TGTGCCAGCAGCACTTGGACTAGCGGAGCACAGTCCTACAATGAGCAGTTCTTC. As protein: CASSTWTSGAQSYNEQFF.

The chain couples TRBV6-2 or TRBV6-3 to TRBJ2-3, with D perhaps TRBD2 (6 bases). Germline loops: CDR1 MNHEY, CDR2 SVGEGT. Trimming shortened V by 4 bases and J by 0 bases, and 14 bases separated the two germline ends. This CDR3 contains 16 residues. The chain's CDR3 is CASSFGSGLSTDTQYF. The CDR3 nucleotides read TGTGCCAGCAGTTTCGGCAGCGGGCTTAGCACAGATACGCAGTATTTT.

The table lists this clonotype with a few counts. The chain links TRBV5-1 to TRBJ2-1, with TRBD1 matching over 11 bases. The V segment lost 3 bases and the J segment 4 bases; nucleotides outside the gene matches: 9. Germline CDR1 reads SGHRS; CDR2 reads YFSETQ. The CDR3 consists of 17 residues. In nucleotides, the CDR3 is TGCGCCAGCAGCTCCGACAAGCGGGACAGGGGGTACAATGAGCAGTTCTTC. As protein: CASSSDKRDRGYNEQFF.

The rearrangement uses TRBV7-2 and TRBJ2-3; TRBD2 agrees at 13 bases. The CDR3 has 16 amino acids. From germline, CDR1 is SGHTA and CDR2 FQGNSA. The junction had 6 bases not matched to a gene; V was cut back by 1 base and J by 8 bases. CDR3 amino acids: CASSLERWTSGSTQYF. The CDR3 coding sequence is TGTGCCAGCAGCTTAGAACGCTGGACTAGCGGGAGTACGCAGTATTTT. Combining the CDR3 with reference TRBV7-2 and TRBJ2-3 gives the whole variable domain GAGVSQSPSNKVTEKGKDVELRCDPISGHTALYWYRQSLGQGLEFLIYFQGNSAPDKSGLPSDRFSAERTGGSVSTLTIQRTQQEDSAVYLCASSLERWTSGSTQYFGPGTRLTVL.

The table lists this clonotype with many counts. The V and J genes are TRBV7-8 and TRBJ2-7; 7 bases map to TRBD1. V gave up 5 bases and J gave up 7 bases; unmatched junction bases: 2. Germline V gene lookup returns CDR1 SGHVS and CDR2 FQNEAQ. The CDR3 extends over 11 amino acids. The CDR3 nucleotides read TGTGCCAGCAGCGTCAGGGGGGAGCAGTACTTC. Amino acid sequence: CASSVRGEQYF.

In this sample, this clonotype turned up once. The J gene is TRBJ2-3, the V gene TRBV4-2; 8 bases line up with TRBD1. The V gene end was trimmed by 2 bases and the J gene end by 4 bases; junction bases not matched to a gene: 8. The CDR3 is 16 residues long. The germline gives CDR1 LGHNA, CDR2 YNFKEQ. In DNA, the CDR3 is TGTGCCAGCAGCCAATTTTTTGGACAGGGCCCAGATACGCAGTATTTT. It codes for CASSQFFGQGPDTQYF.

This chain uses TRBV10-3 with TRBJ2-7; D may correspond to TRBD1 or TRBD2 (5 bases each). Trimming shortened V by 6 bases and J by 0 bases, and 15 bases separated the two germline ends. The CDR3 loop spans 15 amino acids. Germline V gene lookup returns CDR1 ENHRY and CDR2 SYGVKD. CDR3 residues: CAISLTPGGSYEQYF. DNA of the CDR3: TGTGCCATCAGCTTGACGCCTGGGGGCTCCTACGAGCAGTACTTC.

The chain joins TRBV11-2 to TRBJ2-7; 9 bases match TRBD1. The CDR3 contains 15 residues. The V segment lost 4 bases and the J segment 2 bases; nucleotides outside the gene matches: 6. Germline CDR1 is SGHAT and CDR2 is FQNNGV. The CDR3 DNA follows: TGTGCCAGCAGCTACGGACAGGGGCGTACCTACGAGCAGTACTTC. Residues: CASSYGQGRTYEQYF. The entire variable domain, with the rest obtained from reference TRBV11-2 and TRBJ2-7, is as follows: EAGVAQSPRYKIIEKRQSVAFWCNPISGHATLYWYQQILGQGPKLLIQFQNNGVVDDSQLPKDRFSAERLKGVDSTLKIQPAKLEDSAVYLCASSYGQGRTYEQYFGPGTRLTVT.

This chain uses TRBV3-1 with TRBJ2-3; 14 bases are shared with TRBD2. The J segment lost 2 bases and the V segment lost 0 bases, leaving 4 bases of the junction unmatched. Germline assignment: CDR1 LGHDT and CDR2 YNNKEL (reference sequence). The CDR3 covers 18 residues. CDR3 sequence reads: CASSQETSGRDFTDTQYF. As DNA, the CDR3 is TGTGCCAGCAGCCAAGAGACTAGCGGGAGGGATTTCACAGATACGCAGTATTTT.

As to this clonotype: Sequence at one end of the junction differs from germline and may be a read error. The V call is TRBV15, the J call TRBJ2-1; 7 bases agree with TRBD2. Germline CDR1 is LNHNV and CDR2 is YYDKDF (reference sequence). The CDR3 contains 16 residues. The CDR3 loop reads CAASHGRDYPYNEQFF. DNA for the CDR3: TGTGCCGCCAGCCATGGGAGGGACTACCCCTACAATGAGCAGTTCTTC. Full variable domain (missing parts from reference TRBV15 and TRBJ2-1): DAMVIQNPRYQVTQFGKPVTLSCSQTLNHNVMYWYQQKSSQAPKLLFHYYDKDFNNEADTPDNFQSRRPNTSFCFLDIRSPGLGDTAMYLCAASHGRDYPYNEQFFGPGTRLTVL.

The genes are TRBV5-5 and TRBJ2-5; D ambiguous. Germline CDR1 is SGHKS and CDR2 is YYEKEE (reference sequence). V shed 1 base and J shed 4 bases, with 8 bases lying between them. The CDR3 is made up of 13 amino acids. This CDR3 reads CASSLLLGETQYF. CDR3 nucleotide sequence: TGTGCCAGCAGCTTGCTCCTAGGAGAGACCCAGTACTTC. The full variable domain, its missing parts supplied by reference TRBV5-5 and TRBJ2-5, is DAGVTQSPTHLIKTRGQQVTLRCSPISGHKSVSWYQQVLGQGPQFIFQYYEKEERGRGNFPDRFSARQFPNYSSELNVNALLLGDSALYLCASSLLLGETQYFGPGTRLLVL.

This chain uses TRBV4-2 with TRBJ2-1; the match to TRBD1 covers 7 bases. V was clipped by 6 bases and J by 4 bases; unmatched bases: 9. Germline V gene sequence: CDR1 LGHNA, CDR2 YNFKEQ. The CDR3 runs 15 residues. CDR3 sequence: CASRKGTADYNEQFF. Written as DNA, the CDR3 is TGTGCCAGCAGGAAGGGGACAGCCGATTACAATGAGCAGTTCTTC.

This clonotype has a handful of counts. This chain joins TRBV6-2 or TRBV6-3 and TRBJ2-1; no firm D call. With 6 bases removed from V and 7 bases from J, the gap between germline ends came to 13 bases. The germline V gene encodes CDR1 MNHEY and CDR2 SVGEGT. The CDR3 is 13 residues long. CDR3 coding DNA: TGTGCCAGCAGCCTCCGTTCAAATAATGAGCAGTTCTTC. Its protein is CASSLRSNNEQFF.

The chain uses TRBV6-6 and TRBJ2-7; 8 bases fit TRBD2. The CDR3 runs 16 residues. The ends lost 7 bases at V and 0 bases at J; junction bases unmatched: 11. CDR1 and CDR2 (germline): MNHNY, SVGAGI (reference sequence). Written as DNA, the CDR3 is TGTGCCAGCACCCTCCAGGCCGGGACTAGCTCCTACGAGCAGTACTTC. It is translated as CASTLQAGTSSYEQYF.

The rearrangement links TRBV7-9 to TRBJ2-5; TRBD1 matches at 7 bases. The end of the DNA is better explained by TRBJ2-7, so the J call may be wrong. The CDR3 has 16 residues. CDR1 and CDR2 (germline): SEHNR, FQNEAQ (reference sequence). The CDR3 nucleotides are TGTGCCAGCAGCCAGGGACAGTCCAACCTCATCTACGAGCAGTACTTC. Amino acids: CASSQGQSNLIYEQYF.

This clonotype occurred a few times. This chain links TRBV20-1 with TRBJ1-1; D is undetermined. V dropped 4 bases and J dropped 3 bases, with 12 bases sitting between them. CDR3 size: 13 residues. Germline V gene sequence: CDR1 DFQATT, CDR2 SNEGSKA (reference sequence). The CDR3 sequence: CSATRVLDTEAFF. The CDR3 nucleotides are TGCAGTGCTACCCGGGTCCTGGACACTGAAGCTTTCTTT.

This clonotype was observed a handful of times. This rearrangement joins TRBV12-3 or TRBV12-4 to TRBJ1-2; D perhaps matches TRBD1 (5 bases). The ends were cut back, 4 bases at V and 4 bases at J, with 10 bases in the middle. The CDR3 totals 13 residues. CDR3 region: CASSSRDGYGYTF. The CDR3 coding sequence is TGTGCCAGCAGTTCACGGGACGGCTATGGCTACACCTTC.

The chain uses TRBV20-1 and TRBJ2-1, with TRBD2 matching 10 bases. J was trimmed by 5 bases and V by 3 bases; bases with no gene match: 22. CDR1 and CDR2 (germline): DFQATT, SNEGSKA (reference sequence). The CDR3 length is 20 residues. DNA of the CDR3: TGCAGTGCTAGGGGTCTCGGCGTAGCGGGAGGCCCCCCAGGGGACAATGAGCAGTTCTTC. Translation: CSARGLGVAGGPPGDNEQFF.

This clonotype was counted only a few times. The chain combines TRBV24-1 with TRBJ2-5; a possible D gene is TRBD2 (5 bases). There are 15 residues in the CDR3. Germline V lookup: CDR1 KGHDR, CDR2 SFDVKD. The ends were cut back, 4 bases at V and 3 bases at J, with 14 bases in the middle. The CDR3 DNA is TGTGCCACCAGTGACCTTGGACTGGGAGAAGAGACCCAGTACTTC. Its translation: CATSDLGLGEETQYF.

This clonotype was seen more than once but under ten times. V gene TRBV11-2 combines with J gene TRBJ2-5; D uncertain. The CDR3 length is 13 residues. V gave up 4 bases and J gave up 6 bases, with 12 bases separating them. Germline loops: CDR1 SGHAT, CDR2 FQNNGV. CDR3 in DNA: TGTGCCAGCAGCTCTACCATTTTGCAGACCCAGTACTTC. As protein: CASSSTILQTQYF.

In nucleotides, the CDR3 is TGCGCCAGCAGTGGAGGCGGGAGGGTCTACAATGAGCAGTTCTTC. This codes for CASSGGGRVYNEQFF. This chain links TRBV10-2 with TRBJ2-1; 9 nucleotides align to TRBD2. V shed 4 bases and J 3 bases; nucleotides not matched to a gene: 4. In germline, CDR1 is WSHSY, CDR2 SAAADI. CDR3 size: 15 residues.

The chain joins TRBV7-2 to TRBJ2-3; 14 bases align to TRBD2. V trimming: 5 bases; J trimming: 3 bases; junction bases outside the gene matches: 4. Looked up from germline, CDR1 is SGHTA and CDR2 is FQGNSA. This CDR3 has 16 residues. The CDR3 DNA reads as TGTGCCAGCAGCCGGGGGACTAGCGGGGGTACAGATACGCAGTATTTT. Translation: CASSRGTSGGTDTQYF. Looking up the rest from reference TRBV7-2 and TRBJ2-3 gives the full variable domain: GAGVSQSPSNKVTEKGKDVELRCDPISGHTALYWYRQSLGQGLEFLIYFQGNSAPDKSGLPSDRFSAERTGGSVSTLTIQRTQQEDSAVYLCASSRGTSGGTDTQYFGPGTRLTVL.

The chain couples TRBV7-6 to TRBJ2-1; TRBD2 is a possible D gene (5 bases). Germline assignment: CDR1 SGHVS and CDR2 FNYEAQ. Trimming cost V 5 bases and J 12 bases, with 23 bases left between them. The CDR3 loop spans 15 amino acids. CDR3 DNA: TGTGCCAGCAGCCCCAAGGGCAGCTGGGCCCGGGGGCAGTTCTTC. Its protein is CASSPKGSWARGQFF.

This rearrangement joins TRBV4-2 to TRBJ2-7; the match to TRBD2 covers 10 bases. The junction had 9 bases not matched to a gene; V was cut back by 3 bases and J by 1 base. The germline CDR1 and CDR2 sequences are LGHNA and YNFKEQ. The CDR3 spans 17 residues. CDR3: CASSQEASGLASYEQYF. The CDR3, as DNA: TGTGCCAGCAGCCAGGAGGCATCGGGACTAGCGTCCTACGAGCAGTACTTC.

The chain joins TRBV30 to TRBJ1-5, with unresolved D. Trimming took off 3 bases at V and 0 bases at J, with 6 bases between the two ends. The CDR3 length is 13 residues. Germline-derived CDR1 and CDR2 are GTSNPN and SVGIG (reference sequence). The chain's CDR3 is CAWRSDSNQPQHF. The CDR3 DNA is TGTGCCTGGAGAAGTGATAGCAATCAGCCCCAGCATTTT.

This clonotype was observed a handful of times. The chain combines TRBV27 with TRBJ2-7; 13 nucleotides match TRBD2. The J segment lost 9 bases and the V segment lost 4 bases, leaving 12 bases of the junction unmatched. CDR1 is MNHEY, CDR2 SMNVEV, per germline (reference sequence). This CDR3 region has 16 residues. As DNA, the CDR3 is TGTGCCAGCAGTTGGGGCGGGACTAGCGGGATGTCGGGGCAGTACTTC. Translation: CASSWGGTSGMSGQYF.

This sequence joins TRBV29-1 and TRBJ2-3; D perhaps matches TRBD2 (6 bases). The CDR3 has 15 amino acids. In germline, CDR1 is SQVTM, CDR2 ANQGSEA. V was cut by 4 bases and J by 11 bases, with 25 bases left in between. CDR3 sequence (DNA): TGCAGCGTTGTCGGTCAGGACATCCTTGGAGGGATGCAGTATTTT. It encodes CSVVGQDILGGMQYF.

The chain couples TRBV5-1 to TRBJ2-7, with D unresolved. Germline CDR1 is SGHRS and CDR2 is YFSETQ. Trimming took off 1 base at V and 7 bases at J, with 12 bases between the two ends. The CDR3 extends over 13 amino acids. CDR3 in amino acids: CASSLTPKNEQYF. The CDR3 DNA reads TGCGCCAGCAGCTTGACCCCTAAGAATGAGCAGTACTTC. Using reference TRBV5-1 and TRBJ2-7 for the parts outside the CDR3, the full variable domain is KAGVTQTPRYLIKTRGQQVTLSCSPISGHRSVSWYQQTPGQGLQFLFEYFSETQRNKGNFPGRFSGRQFSNSRSEMNVSTLELGDSALYLCASSLTPKNEQYFGPGTRLTVT.

J is TRBJ2-1 and V is TRBV9; D gene unclear. CDR1 is SGDLS, CDR2 YYNGEE, per germline. The V end was cut by 3 bases, the J end by 6 bases, with 10 bases between. CDR3 length equals 13 residues. The CDR3 region has the DNA TGTGCCAGCAGCGCCGGTCAGTCCAATGAGCAGTTCTTC. Amino acids: CASSAGQSNEQFF.

The gene calls are TRBV4-3 and TRBJ1-1, with D perhaps TRBD1 (5 bases). Germline V gives CDR1 LGHNA, CDR2 YSLEER. CDR3 length: 17 residues. Trimming took 3 bases from V and 7 from J, leaving 24 bases between them. CDR3 loop: CASSQGGSGVVTGEAFF. In DNA, the CDR3 is TGCGCCAGCAGCCAGGGAGGATCGGGGGTTGTAACGGGTGAAGCTTTCTTT.